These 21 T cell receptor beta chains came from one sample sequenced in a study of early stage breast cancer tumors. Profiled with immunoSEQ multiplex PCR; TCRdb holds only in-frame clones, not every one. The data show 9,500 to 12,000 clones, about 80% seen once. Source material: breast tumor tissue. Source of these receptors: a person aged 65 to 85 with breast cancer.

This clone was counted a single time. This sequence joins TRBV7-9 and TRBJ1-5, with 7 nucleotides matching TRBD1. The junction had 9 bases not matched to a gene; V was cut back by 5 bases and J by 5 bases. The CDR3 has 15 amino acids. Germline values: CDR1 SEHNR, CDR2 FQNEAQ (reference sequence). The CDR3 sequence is CASSPQGLGDQPQHF. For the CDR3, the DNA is TGTGCCAGCAGCCCACAGGGGTTGGGGGATCAGCCCCAGCATTTT.

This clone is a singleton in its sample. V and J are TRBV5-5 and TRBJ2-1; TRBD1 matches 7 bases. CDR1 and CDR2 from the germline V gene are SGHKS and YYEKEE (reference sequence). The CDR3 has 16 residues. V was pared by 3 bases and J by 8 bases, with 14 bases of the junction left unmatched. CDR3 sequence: CASSSDETGWLDEQFF. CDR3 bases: TGTGCCAGCAGCTCTGATGAGACAGGGTGGTTGGATGAGCAGTTCTTC.

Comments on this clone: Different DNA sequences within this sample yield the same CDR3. The CDR3 sequence is CASSPGQGTYNEQFF. Written as DNA, the CDR3 is TGCGCCAGCAGCCCAGGACAGGGAACCTACAATGAGCAGTTCTTC. The V call is TRBV5-1, the J call TRBJ2-1, with 8 bases matching TRBD1. V lost 4 bases and J lost 2; bases outside the gene matches: 5. CDR1 SGHRS and CDR2 YFSETQ come from the germline V gene. CDR3 length: 15 residues.

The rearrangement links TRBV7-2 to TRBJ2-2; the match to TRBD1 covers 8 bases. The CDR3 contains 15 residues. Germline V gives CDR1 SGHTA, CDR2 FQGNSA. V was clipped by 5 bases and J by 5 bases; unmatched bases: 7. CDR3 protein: CASSTQGARTGELFF. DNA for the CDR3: TGTGCCAGCAGCACCCAGGGGGCGCGAACCGGGGAGCTGTTTTTT.

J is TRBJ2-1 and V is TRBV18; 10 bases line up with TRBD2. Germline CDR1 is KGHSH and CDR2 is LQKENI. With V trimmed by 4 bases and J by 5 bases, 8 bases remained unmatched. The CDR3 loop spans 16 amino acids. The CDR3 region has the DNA TGTGCCAGCTCACTCCAGGGGCTAGCGGGAGACAATGAGCAGTTCTTC. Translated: CASSLQGLAGDNEQFF.

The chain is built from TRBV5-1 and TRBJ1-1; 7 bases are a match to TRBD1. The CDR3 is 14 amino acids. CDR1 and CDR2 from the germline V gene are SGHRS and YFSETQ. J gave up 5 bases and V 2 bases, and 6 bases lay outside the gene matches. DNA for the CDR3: TGCGCCAGCAGCTTACAGGGGAGTGAGACTGAAGCTTTCTTT. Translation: CASSLQGSETEAFF. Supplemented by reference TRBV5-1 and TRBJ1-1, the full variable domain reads KAGVTQTPRYLIKTRGQQVTLSCSPISGHRSVSWYQQTPGQGLQFLFEYFSETQRNKGNFPGRFSGRQFSNSRSEMNVSTLELGDSALYLCASSLQGSETEAFFGQGTRLTVV.

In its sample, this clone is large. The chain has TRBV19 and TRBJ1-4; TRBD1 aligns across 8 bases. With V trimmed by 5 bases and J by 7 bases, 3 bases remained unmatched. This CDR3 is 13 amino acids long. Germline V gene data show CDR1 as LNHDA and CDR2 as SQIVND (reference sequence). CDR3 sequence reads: CASSLDRGEKLFF. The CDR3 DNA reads TGTGCCAGTAGTCTCGACAGGGGTGAAAAACTGTTTTTT. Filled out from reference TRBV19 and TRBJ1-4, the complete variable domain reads DGGITQSPKYLFRKEGQNVTLSCEQNLNHDAMYWYRQDPGQGLRLIYYSQIVNDFQKGDIAEGYSVSREKKESFPLTVTSAQKNPTAFYLCASSLDRGEKLFFGSGTQLSVL.

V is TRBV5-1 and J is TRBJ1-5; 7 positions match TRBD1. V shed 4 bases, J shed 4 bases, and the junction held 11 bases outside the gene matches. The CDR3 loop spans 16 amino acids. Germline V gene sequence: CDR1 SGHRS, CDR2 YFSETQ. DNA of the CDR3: TGCGCCAGCAGCGAGTTCGGGCAGGGGGTAAATCAGCCCCAGCATTTT. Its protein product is CASSEFGQGVNQPQHF.

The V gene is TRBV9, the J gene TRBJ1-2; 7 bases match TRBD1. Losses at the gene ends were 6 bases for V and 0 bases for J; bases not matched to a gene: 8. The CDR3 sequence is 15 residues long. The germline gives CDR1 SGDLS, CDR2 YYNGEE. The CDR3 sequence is CASTSTGNSNYGYTF. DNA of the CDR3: TGTGCCAGCACCTCGACAGGGAACTCTAACTATGGCTACACCTTC.

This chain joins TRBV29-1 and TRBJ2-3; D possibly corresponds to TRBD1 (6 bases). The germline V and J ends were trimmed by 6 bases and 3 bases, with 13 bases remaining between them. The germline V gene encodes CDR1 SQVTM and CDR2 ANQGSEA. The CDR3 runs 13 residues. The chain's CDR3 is CSVAPGVTDTQYF. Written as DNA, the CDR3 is TGCAGCGTCGCTCCAGGGGTTACAGATACGCAGTATTTT.

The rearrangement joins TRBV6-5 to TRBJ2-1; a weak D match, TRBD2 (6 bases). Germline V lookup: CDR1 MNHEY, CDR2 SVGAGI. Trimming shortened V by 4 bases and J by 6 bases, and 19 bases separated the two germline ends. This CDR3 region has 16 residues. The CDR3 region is CASSSPGTPRSNEQFF. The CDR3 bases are TGTGCCAGCAGTTCACCCGGGACTCCAAGGTCCAATGAGCAGTTCTTC.

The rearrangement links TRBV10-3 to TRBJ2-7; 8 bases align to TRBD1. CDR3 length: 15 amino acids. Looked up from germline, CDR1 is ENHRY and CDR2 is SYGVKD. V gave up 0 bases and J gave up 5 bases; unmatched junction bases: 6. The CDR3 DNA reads TGTGCCATCAGTGAGTCGGACAGGGTGGACCACGAGCAGTACTTC. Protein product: CAISESDRVDHEQYF.

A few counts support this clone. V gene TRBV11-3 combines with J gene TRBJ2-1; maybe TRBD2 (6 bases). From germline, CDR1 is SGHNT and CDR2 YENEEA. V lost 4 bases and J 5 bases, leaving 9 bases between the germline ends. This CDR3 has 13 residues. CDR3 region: CASSSGTHNEQFF. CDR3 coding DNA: TGTGCCAGCAGCTCCGGGACTCACAATGAGCAGTTCTTC.

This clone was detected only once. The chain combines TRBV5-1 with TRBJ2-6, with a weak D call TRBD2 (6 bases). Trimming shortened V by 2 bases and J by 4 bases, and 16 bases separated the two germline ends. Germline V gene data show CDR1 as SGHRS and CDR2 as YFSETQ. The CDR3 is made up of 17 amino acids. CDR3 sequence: CASSFDPTRNGANVLTF. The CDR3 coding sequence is TGCGCCAGCAGCTTTGACCCGACTAGGAACGGGGCCAACGTCCTGACTTTC.

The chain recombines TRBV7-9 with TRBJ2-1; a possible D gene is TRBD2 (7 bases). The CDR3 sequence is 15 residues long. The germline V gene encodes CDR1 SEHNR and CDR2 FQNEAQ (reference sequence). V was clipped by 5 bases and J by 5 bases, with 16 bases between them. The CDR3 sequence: CASSSGGAGDNEQFF. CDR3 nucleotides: TGTGCCAGCAGCAGTGGGGGGGCCGGTGACAATGAGCAGTTCTTC.

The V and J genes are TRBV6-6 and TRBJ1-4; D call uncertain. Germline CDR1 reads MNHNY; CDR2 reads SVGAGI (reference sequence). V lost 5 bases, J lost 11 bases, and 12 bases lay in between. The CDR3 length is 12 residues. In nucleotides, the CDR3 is TGTGCCAGCAGTCCCCAGGCAAAGAAACTGTTTTTT. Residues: CASSPQAKKLFF.

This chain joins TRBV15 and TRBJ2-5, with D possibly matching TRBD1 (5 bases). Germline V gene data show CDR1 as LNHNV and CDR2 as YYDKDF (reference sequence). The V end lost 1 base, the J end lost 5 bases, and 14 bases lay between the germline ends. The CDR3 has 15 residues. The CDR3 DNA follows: TGTGCCACCAGCAGAGGGGGCAGGGTGGGGGAGACCCAGTACTTC. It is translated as CATSRGGRVGETQYF.

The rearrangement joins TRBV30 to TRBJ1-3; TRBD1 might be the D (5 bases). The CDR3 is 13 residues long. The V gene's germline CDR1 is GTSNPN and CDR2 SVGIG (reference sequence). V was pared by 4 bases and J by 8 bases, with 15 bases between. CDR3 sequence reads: CAWNIGATYTIYF. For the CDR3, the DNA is TGTGCCTGGAATATTGGGGCCACTTACACCATATATTTT.

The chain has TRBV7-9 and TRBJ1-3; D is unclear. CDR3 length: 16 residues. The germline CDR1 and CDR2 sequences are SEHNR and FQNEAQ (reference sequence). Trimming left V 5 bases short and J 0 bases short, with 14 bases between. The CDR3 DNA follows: TGTGCCAGCAGCAATCGACTCCGGGACTCTGGAAACACCATATATTTT. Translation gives CASSNRLRDSGNTIYF.

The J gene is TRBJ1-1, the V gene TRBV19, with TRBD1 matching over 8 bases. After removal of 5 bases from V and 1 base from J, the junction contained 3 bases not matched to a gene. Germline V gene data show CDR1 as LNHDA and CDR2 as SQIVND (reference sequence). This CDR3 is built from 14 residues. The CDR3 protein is CASSADRGNTEAFF. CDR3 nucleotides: TGTGCCAGTAGTGCCGACAGGGGGAACACTGAAGCTTTCTTT.

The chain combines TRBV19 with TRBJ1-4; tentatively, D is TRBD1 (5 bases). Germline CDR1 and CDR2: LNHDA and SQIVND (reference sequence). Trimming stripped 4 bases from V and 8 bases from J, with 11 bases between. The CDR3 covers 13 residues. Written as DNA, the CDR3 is TGTGCCAGTAGTACCCAGGGAGGAGAAAAACTGTTTTTT. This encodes CASSTQGGEKLFF. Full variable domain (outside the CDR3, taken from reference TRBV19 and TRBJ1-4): DGGITQSPKYLFRKEGQNVTLSCEQNLNHDAMYWYRQDPGQGLRLIYYSQIVNDFQKGDIAEGYSVSREKKESFPLTVTSAQKNPTAFYLCASSTQGGEKLFFGSGTQLSVL.